A single sample gave rise to the 3 T cell receptor beta chains below, sequenced in a study of technical replicates of blood from a handful of donors (dated by TCRdb to between 2016 and 2019). The method was the immunoSEQ multiplex PCR assay. The immuneACCESS repertoire file appears here via TCRdb, limited to in-frame rearrangements. These files lack a portion of the clones; in checked studies, under half of the deficit traces to unresolved V genes, and the cause of the others is not known. For this sample the table gives under 100,000 clones, of which nearly 97% were detected only once. Roughly 0.2% of the sample comes from the top ten. Material: T cells isolated from PBMCs. These receptors all stem from a human donor in good health.

This sequence joins TRBV14 and TRBJ1-1; D unclear. The CDR3 sequence is 13 residues long. CDR1 and CDR2 (germline): SGHDN, FVKESK. V was clipped by 5 bases and J by 6 bases, with 13 bases between them. The CDR3 sequence is CASSSNSNAEAFF. The CDR3 bases are TGTGCCAGCAGCTCCAACAGTAACGCTGAAGCTTTCTTT.

This rearrangement joins TRBV2 to TRBJ2-3; perhaps TRBD1 as D (5 bases). The V gene's germline CDR1 is SNHLY and CDR2 FYNNEI. The CDR3 is made up of 17 amino acids. Trimming removed 4 bases at V and 0 bases at J, with 17 bases between. The CDR3: CASSGGSTRASTDTQYF. In nucleotides, the CDR3 is TGTGCCAGCAGTGGGGGTAGTACCAGGGCTAGCACAGATACGCAGTATTTT.

V usage is TRBV15 and J usage is TRBJ2-1; 9 nucleotides agree with TRBD2. V shed 7 bases and J 9 bases; nucleotides not matched to a gene: 7. The germline V gene has CDR1 LNHNV and CDR2 YYDKDF (reference sequence). The CDR3 sequence is 13 residues long. The CDR3 spells CATNGGRAVEQFF. CDR3 in DNA: TGTGCCACCAATGGCGGGAGGGCGGTTGAGCAGTTCTTC.